Each of the 5 T cell receptor beta chains below was sequenced from the same sample in a study of shared T cell receptors in the human thymus. The data were produced by immunoSEQ multiplex PCR, yet TCRdb's version contains in-frame clones alone and is incomplete. The table includes approximately 730,000 clones, approximately 85% detected once. The same specimen was also included in a second study, on human thymus T cells.

Sequencing input: thymocytes. The source is a girl under two years old with a congenital heart defect.

The J gene is TRBJ1-2, the V gene TRBV15; 10 bases agree with TRBD1. Trimming removed 5 bases from V and 7 bases from J; junction bases left unmatched: 16. The CDR3 is 17 residues long. Per germline, CDR1 LNHNV and CDR2 YYDKDF (reference sequence). The CDR3 here is CATSPPKRTGGLGGYTF. The CDR3 nucleotides read TGTGCCACCAGCCCCCCGAAGAGGACAGGGGGTTTAGGTGGCTACACCTTC.

With respect to this clone: This CDR3 is also generated by other DNA sequences in the sample. V is TRBV6-1 and J is TRBJ2-5; D unclear. Trimming shortened V by 6 bases and J by 2 bases, and 16 bases separated the two germline ends. Germline CDR1 MNHNS, CDR2 SASEGT. CDR3 length: 15 amino acids. The CDR3 here is CASRRQGVAQETQYF. The CDR3 DNA sequence: TGTGCCAGCAGGAGACAAGGCGTTGCTCAAGAGACCCAGTACTTC.

The chain joins TRBV7-8 to TRBJ2-2; 7 positions agree with TRBD1. The CDR3 runs to 17 residues. V shed 1 base and J 4 bases; nucleotides not matched to a gene: 9. Per the germline V gene, CDR1 is SGHVS and CDR2 is FQNEAQ. CDR3 coding DNA: TGTGCCAGCAGCTTAGATGGGACAGAGCCCAGCACCGGGGAGCTGTTTTTT. Protein product: CASSLDGTEPSTGELFF.

The rearrangement uses TRBV6-5 and TRBJ1-2, with D hard to call. Germline assignment: CDR1 MNHEY and CDR2 SVGAGI. The CDR3 consists of 13 residues. Trimming cost V 8 bases and J 4 bases, with 14 bases left between them. CDR3 loop: CASGREEGYGYTF. The CDR3 DNA sequence: TGTGCCAGCGGACGGGAGGAGGGCTATGGCTACACCTTC.

The chain has TRBV28 and TRBJ2-2, with D possibly matching TRBD1 (6 bases). V was clipped by 5 bases and J by 3 bases, with 10 bases between them. The germline V gene encodes CDR1 MDHEN and CDR2 SYDVKM. This CDR3 is built from 14 residues. CDR3 nucleotides: TGTGCCAGCAGTAGGGACACCGACACCGGGGAGCTGTTTTTT. Protein product: CASSRDTDTGELFF.